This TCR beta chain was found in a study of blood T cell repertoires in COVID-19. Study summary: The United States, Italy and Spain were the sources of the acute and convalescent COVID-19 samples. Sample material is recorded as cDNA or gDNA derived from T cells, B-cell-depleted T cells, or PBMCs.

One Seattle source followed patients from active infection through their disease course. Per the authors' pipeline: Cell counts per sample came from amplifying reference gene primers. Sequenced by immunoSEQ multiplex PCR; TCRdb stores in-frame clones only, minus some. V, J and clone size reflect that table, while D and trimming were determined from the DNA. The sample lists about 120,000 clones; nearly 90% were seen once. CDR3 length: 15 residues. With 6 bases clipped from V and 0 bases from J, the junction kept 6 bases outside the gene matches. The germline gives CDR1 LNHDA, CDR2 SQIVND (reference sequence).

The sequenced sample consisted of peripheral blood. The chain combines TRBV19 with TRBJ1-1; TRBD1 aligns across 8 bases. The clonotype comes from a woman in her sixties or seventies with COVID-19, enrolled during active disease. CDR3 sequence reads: CASREQGVMNTEAFF. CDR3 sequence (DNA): TGTGCCAGTAGGGAACAGGGGGTTATGAACACTGAAGCTTTCTTT.